This T cell receptor beta chain derives from a study of monozygotic twins with inflammatory bowel disease. Whole-study results and caveats: Concordant and discordant twins showed no difference in repertoire similarity, possibly from limited power.

Investigators extracted total RNA from whole blood and did not sort T cells. The CDR3 spans 14 residues. The germline gives CDR1 DFQATT, CDR2 SNEGSKA (reference sequence). Every TCR library drew on about 4,000 ng of total RNA. TCRdb re-called the 5' RACE reads and catalogs CDR3 proteins one per entry, DNA excluded. This repertoire comprises under 130,000 distinct CDR3 sequences; its ten largest clones make up around 1.9%. Comments on this clonotype: Its antigen is not identified.

The genes are TRBV20-1 and TRBJ2-1; with no DNA, the TCRdb D assignment of TRBD2 cannot be verified. The sample consisted of blood. The TCR originated in a human donor with ulcerative colitis or Crohn's disease, or a healthy co-twin of an affected twin (not recorded which). The CDR3 sequence is CSALAGSSYNEQFF.